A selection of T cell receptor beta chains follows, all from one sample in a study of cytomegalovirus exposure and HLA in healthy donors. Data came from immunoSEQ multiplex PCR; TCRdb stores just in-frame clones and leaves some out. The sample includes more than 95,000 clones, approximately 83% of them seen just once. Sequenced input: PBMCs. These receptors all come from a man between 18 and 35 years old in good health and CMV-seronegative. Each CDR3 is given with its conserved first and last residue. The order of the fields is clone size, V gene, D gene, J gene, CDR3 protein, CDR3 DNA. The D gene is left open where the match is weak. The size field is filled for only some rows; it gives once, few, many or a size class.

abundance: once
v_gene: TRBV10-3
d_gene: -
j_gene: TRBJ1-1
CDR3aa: CATGEGNTEAFF
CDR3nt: TGTGCCACGGGGGAGGGGAACACTGAAGCTTTCTTT

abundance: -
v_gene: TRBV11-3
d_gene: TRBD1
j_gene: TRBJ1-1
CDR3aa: CASSLDPGTVKGEAFF
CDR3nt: TGTGCCAGCAGCTTAGACCCCGGGACAGTTAAGGGTGAAGCTTTCTTT

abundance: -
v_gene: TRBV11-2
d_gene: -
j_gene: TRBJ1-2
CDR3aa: CASSLDLTADSIYGYTF
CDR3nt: TGTGCCAGCAGCTTAGATCTAACAGCCGATTCGATTTATGGCTACACCTTC

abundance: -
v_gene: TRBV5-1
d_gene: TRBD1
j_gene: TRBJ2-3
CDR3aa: CASDPGTGLTDTQYF
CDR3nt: TGCGCCAGCGACCCTGGGACAGGGCTTACAGATACGCAGTATTTT

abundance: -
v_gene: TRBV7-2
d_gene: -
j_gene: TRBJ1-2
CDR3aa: CASSLQGPGGYTF
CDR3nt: TGTGCCAGCAGCTTACAGGGGCCCGGGGGCTACACCTTC

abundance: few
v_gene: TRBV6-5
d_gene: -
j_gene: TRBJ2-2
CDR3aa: CASRGTANTGELFF
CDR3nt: TGTGCCAGCAGGGGGACTGCGAACACCGGGGAGCTGTTTTTT

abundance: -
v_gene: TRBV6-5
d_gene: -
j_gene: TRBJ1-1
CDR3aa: CASRRDPPTEAFF
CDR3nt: TGTGCCAGCAGGAGGGATCCCCCCACTGAAGCTTTCTTT

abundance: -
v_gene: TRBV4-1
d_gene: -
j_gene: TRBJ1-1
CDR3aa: CASSQVSVFGQPSNTEAFF
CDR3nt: TGCGCCAGCAGCCAAGTCTCTGTTTTTGGACAGCCCTCAAACACTGAAGCTTTCTTT

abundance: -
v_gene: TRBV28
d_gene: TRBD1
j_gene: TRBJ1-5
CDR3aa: CASSFRDRYSNQPQHF
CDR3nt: TGTGCCAGCAGTTTCAGGGACAGATATAGCAATCAGCCCCAGCATTTT

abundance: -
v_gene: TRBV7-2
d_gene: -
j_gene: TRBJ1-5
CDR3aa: CASSPLLIEPPQHF
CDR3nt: TGTGCCAGCAGCCCCCTACTGATCGAGCCTCCCCAGCATTTT

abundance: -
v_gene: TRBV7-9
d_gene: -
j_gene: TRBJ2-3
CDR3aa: CASSFEGRLDTDTQYF
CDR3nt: TGTGCCAGCAGCTTTGAAGGGAGGCTTGACACAGATACGCAGTATTTT

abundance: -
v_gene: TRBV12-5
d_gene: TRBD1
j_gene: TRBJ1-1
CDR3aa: CASGSGQGRGNTEAFF
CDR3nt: TGTGCTAGTGGTTCAGGACAGGGAAGGGGAAACACTGAAGCTTTCTTT

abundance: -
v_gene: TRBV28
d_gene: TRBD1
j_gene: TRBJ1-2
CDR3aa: CASTIGTAYGYTF
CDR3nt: TGTGCCAGCACTATCGGGACAGCCTATGGCTACACCTTC

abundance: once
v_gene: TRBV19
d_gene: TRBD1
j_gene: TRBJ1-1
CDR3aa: CASSEQGAGTEAFF
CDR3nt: TGTGCCAGTAGTGAACAGGGGGCTGGGACTGAAGCTTTCTTT

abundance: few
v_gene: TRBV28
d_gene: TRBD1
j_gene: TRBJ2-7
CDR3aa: CASSPHRTGGYEQYF
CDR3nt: TGTGCCAGCAGCCCCCACCGGACAGGGGGCTACGAGCAGTACTTC

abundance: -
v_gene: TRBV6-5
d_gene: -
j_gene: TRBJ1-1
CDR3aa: CASSLQGIRQNTEAFF
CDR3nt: TGTGCCAGCAGTTTGCAGGGGATCCGACAGAACACTGAAGCTTTCTTT

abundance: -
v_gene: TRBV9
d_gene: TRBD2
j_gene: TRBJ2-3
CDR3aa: CASSVDAGGPTADTQYF
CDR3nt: TGTGCCAGCAGCGTAGATGCGGGAGGGCCTACCGCAGATACGCAGTATTTT

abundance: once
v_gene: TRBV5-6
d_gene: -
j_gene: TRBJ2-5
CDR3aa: CASSLVPKETQYF
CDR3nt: TGTGCCAGCAGCTTGGTTCCCAAAGAGACCCAGTACTTC

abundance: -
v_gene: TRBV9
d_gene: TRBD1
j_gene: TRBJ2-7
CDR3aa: CASSQGAVSSYEQYF
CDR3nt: TGTGCCAGCAGCCAGGGGGCAGTGAGCTCCTACGAGCAGTACTTC

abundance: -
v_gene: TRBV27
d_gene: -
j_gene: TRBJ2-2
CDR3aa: CASSLYVAGLDTGELFF
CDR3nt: TGTGCCAGCAGTTTATACGTGGCGGGATTGGACACCGGGGAGCTGTTTTTT

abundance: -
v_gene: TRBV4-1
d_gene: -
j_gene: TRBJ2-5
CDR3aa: CASSRLVTETQYF
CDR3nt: TGCGCCAGCAGCAGACTAGTAACGGAGACCCAGTACTTC

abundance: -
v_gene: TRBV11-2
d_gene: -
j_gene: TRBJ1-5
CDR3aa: CASSGGGGGDQPQHF
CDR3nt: TGTGCCAGCAGCGGGGGGGGCGGTGGGGATCAGCCCCAGCATTTT

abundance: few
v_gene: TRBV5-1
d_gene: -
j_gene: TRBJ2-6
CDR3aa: CASSLQVSGANVLTF
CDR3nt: TGCGCCAGCAGCTTACAGGTCTCTGGGGCCAACGTCCTGACTTTC

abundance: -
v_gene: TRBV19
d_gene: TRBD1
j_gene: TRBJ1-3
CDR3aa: CASSSGLIQGNTIYF
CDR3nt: TGTGCCAGTAGTTCCGGCCTCATACAGGGGAACACCATATATTTT

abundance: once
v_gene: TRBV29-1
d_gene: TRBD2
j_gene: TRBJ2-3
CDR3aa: CSVGLAGGRGDTQYF
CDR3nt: TGCAGCGTTGGACTAGCGGGAGGTAGAGGAGATACGCAGTATTTT

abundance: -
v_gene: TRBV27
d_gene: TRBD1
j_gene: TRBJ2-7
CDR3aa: CASSFFRGLEQYF
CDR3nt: TGTGCCAGCAGTTTTTTCAGGGGGCTCGAGCAGTACTTC

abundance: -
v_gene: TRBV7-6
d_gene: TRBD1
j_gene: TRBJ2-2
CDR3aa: CASSWGTGNTGELFF
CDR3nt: TGTGCCAGCAGCTGGGGGACAGGAAACACCGGGGAGCTGTTTTTT

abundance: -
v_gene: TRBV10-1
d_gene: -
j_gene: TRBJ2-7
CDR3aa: CASSVTIGGEQYF
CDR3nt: TGCGCCAGCAGTGTCACAATAGGAGGCGAGCAGTACTTC

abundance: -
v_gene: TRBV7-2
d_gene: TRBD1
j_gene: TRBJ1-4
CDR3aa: CASSRDRGNEKLFF
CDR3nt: TGTGCCAGCAGCCGGGACAGGGGGAATGAAAAACTGTTTTTT

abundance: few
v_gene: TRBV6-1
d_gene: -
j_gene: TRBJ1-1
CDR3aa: CAYRREQAPNTEAFF
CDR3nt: TGTGCCTACCGCCGCGAACAGGCCCCTAACACTGAAGCTTTCTTT

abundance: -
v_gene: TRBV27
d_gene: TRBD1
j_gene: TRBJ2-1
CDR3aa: CASGRRGFVNEQFF
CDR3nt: TGTGCCAGCGGACGCAGGGGGTTCGTCAATGAGCAGTTCTTC

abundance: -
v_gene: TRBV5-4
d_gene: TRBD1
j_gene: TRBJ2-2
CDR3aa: CASSRRQGANTGELFF
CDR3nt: TGTGCCAGCAGTCGGAGACAGGGAGCGAACACCGGGGAGCTGTTTTTT

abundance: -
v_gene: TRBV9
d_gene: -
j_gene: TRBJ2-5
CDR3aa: CASSVAPDRQETQYF
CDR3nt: TGTGCCAGCAGCGTAGCCCCGGACAGACAAGAGACCCAGTACTTC

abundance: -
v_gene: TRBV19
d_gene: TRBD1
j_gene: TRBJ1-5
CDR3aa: CASSQGQGDQPQHF
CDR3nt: TGTGCCAGTAGTCAGGGACAGGGTGATCAGCCCCAGCATTTT

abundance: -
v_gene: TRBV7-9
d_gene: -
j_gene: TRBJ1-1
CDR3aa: CASSLQGILNTEAFF
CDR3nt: TGTGCCAGCAGCTTACAGGGGATTTTGAACACTGAAGCTTTCTTT

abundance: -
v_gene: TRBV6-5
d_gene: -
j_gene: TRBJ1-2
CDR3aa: CASSSSYRVGYGYTF
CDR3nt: TGTGCCAGCAGCTCTTCTTACCGGGTTGGATATGGCTACACCTTC

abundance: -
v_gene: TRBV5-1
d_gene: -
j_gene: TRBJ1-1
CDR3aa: CASSLEGVGYTEAFF
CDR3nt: TGTGCCAGCAGCTTGGAGGGGGTGGGGTACACTGAAGCTTTCTTT

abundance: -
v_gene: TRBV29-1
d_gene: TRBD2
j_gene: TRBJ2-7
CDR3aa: CSVNSGNSYEQYF
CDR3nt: TGCAGCGTTAATAGCGGGAACTCCTACGAGCAGTACTTC

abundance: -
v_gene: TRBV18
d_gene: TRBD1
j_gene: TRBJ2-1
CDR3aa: CASSPGQGSGNEQFF
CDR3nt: TGTGCCAGCTCACCCGGACAGGGTTCCGGGAATGAGCAGTTCTTC

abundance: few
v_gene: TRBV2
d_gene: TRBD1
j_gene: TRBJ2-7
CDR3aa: CASSEGQGANEQYF
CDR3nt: TGTGCCAGCAGTGAAGGACAGGGGGCGAACGAGCAGTACTTC

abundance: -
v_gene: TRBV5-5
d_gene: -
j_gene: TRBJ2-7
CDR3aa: CASSLLAGTFYEQYF
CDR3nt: TGTGCCAGCAGCTTACTAGCTGGGACCTTCTACGAGCAGTACTTC

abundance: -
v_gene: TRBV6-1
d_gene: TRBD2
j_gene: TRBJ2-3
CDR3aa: CASSLREGSADTQYF
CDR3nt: TGTGCCAGCAGTCTGAGGGAGGGTAGCGCAGATACGCAGTATTTT

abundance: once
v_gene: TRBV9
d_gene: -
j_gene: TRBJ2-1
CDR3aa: CASSLAPLNSEQFF
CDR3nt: TGTGCCAGCAGCCTAGCCCCCCTTAACAGTGAGCAGTTCTTC

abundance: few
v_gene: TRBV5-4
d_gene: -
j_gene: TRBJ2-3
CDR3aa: CASSLGLGTDTQYF
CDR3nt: TGTGCCAGCAGCTTGGGACTGGGCACAGATACGCAGTATTTT

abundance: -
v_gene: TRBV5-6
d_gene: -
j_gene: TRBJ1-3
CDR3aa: CASSAGTSGNTIYF
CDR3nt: TGTGCCAGCAGCGCCGGGACAAGTGGAAACACCATATATTTT

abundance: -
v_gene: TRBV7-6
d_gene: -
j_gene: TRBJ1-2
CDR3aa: CASSLTGANYGYTF
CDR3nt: TGTGCCAGCAGCTTGACAGGAGCTAACTATGGCTACACCTTC